This T cell receptor beta chain emerged from a study of control samples from healthy donors and cancer patients. The table came from immunoSEQ multiplex PCR; TCRdb's copy has only in-frame clones and leaves some out. The sample includes 100,000 to 150,000 clones, roughly 91% seen only once; the top ten take more than 1.5%. This clone was detected only once. CDR3 length: 13 amino acids. V lost 1 base and J 3 bases, leaving 7 bases between the germline ends. Germline V lookup: CDR1 GTSNPN, CDR2 SVGIG (reference sequence). Sequenced material: PBMCs. This chain joins TRBV30 and TRBJ1-3; D possibly corresponds to TRBD1 (6 bases). The receptor was derived from a man aged 45-65 years with head and neck cancer. CDR3 DNA sequence: TGTGCCTGGAGTGGGGGGCTTGGAAACACCATATATTTT. Amino acids: CAWSGGLGNTIYF.